This T cell receptor (beta chain) was retrieved from a study of CD8 T cells in ankylosing spondylitis. TCRdb itself ran the 5' RACE reads through MiXCR, one entry per CDR3 protein. This sample yields about 220,000 distinct CDR3 sequences, of which about 10% are seen a single time; approximately 20% belongs to the top ten. Germline lookup yields CDR1 LGHDT and CDR2 YNNKEL (reference sequence). V lost 4 bases and J lost 6, with 13 bases in between. The CDR3 contains 14 residues. The sequencing input was blood, either unsorted or a sorted T cell fraction (not recorded which). This receptor was obtained from a male donor with ankylosing spondylitis or in good health (not recorded which). V is TRBV3-1 and J is TRBJ1-3; unclear D gene. CDR3 DNA sequence: TGTGCCAGCAGCCGGACGTGGCTGGAAAACACCATATATTTT. It translates to CASSRTWLENTIYF.